The 11 T cell receptor beta chains reported below all come from one sample, sequenced in a study of HIV-infected patients and healthy controls (dated by TCRdb to 2013 to 2016). The method was 5' RACE. The reads were generated on an Illumina MiSeq. In TCRdb, the public reads were trimmed at Q25 with fastp and aligned with MiXCR, with productive beta chains retained. Identical CDR3 protein sequences are pooled into one entry, listed with their most common genes and DNA. This sample has about 63,000 distinct CDR3 sequences in its table, and roughly a sixth of those were observed once. Around 5.9% of the sample rests with the top ten. Source material: CD4+ T cells from blood. The source is a human donor in good health.

Only a few counts were recorded for this clonotype. The chain employs TRBV7-2 and TRBJ2-1; the match to TRBD2 covers 7 bases. Trimming at V came to 5 bases and at J to 5 bases, leaving 3 bases not matched to a gene. Germline CDR1 SGHTA, CDR2 FQGNSA. The CDR3 has 13 residues. For the CDR3, the DNA is TGTGCCAGCAGCACCGGGAGGAACAATGAGCAGTTCTTC. It codes for CASSTGRNNEQFF.

This clonotype was detected ten times or more. The chain uses TRBV7-2 and TRBJ1-1; D gene uncertain. This CDR3 has 15 amino acids. Germline V CDR1 and CDR2: SGHTA, FQGNSA. V gave up 6 bases and J gave up 0 bases, with 14 bases separating them. The CDR3 loop reads CASSLQTHMNTEAFF. CDR3 bases: TGTGCCAGCAGTTTACAGACTCACATGAACACTGAAGCTTTCTTT.

This clonotype was seen a handful of times. The junction does not match germline at one end; this may be a read error. This sequence joins TRBV7-2 and TRBJ1-2, with 9 bases lining up with TRBD1. The germline CDR1 and CDR2 sequences are SGHTA and FQGNSA. The CDR3 has 12 amino acids. CDR3 DNA sequence: TGTGCCAGCAGCTTACGGGACAGGGTCGGGGCCTTC. Amino acid sequence: CASSLRDRVGAF.

This clonotype was seen only a few times. The rearrangement links TRBV29-1 to TRBJ1-1; the D is unclear. This CDR3 has 15 amino acids. The V and J ends lost 3 bases and 0 bases respectively, with 14 bases between them. Germline CDR1 SQVTM, CDR2 ANQGSEA. CDR3 sequence reads: CSVEGLGSLNTEAFF. CDR3 DNA sequence: TGCAGCGTTGAGGGTTTGGGCAGCCTGAACACTGAAGCTTTCTTT.

J is TRBJ1-2 and V is TRBV20-1; 7 bases map to TRBD1. Losses at the gene ends were 6 bases for V and 0 bases for J; bases not matched to a gene: 4. Germline V gene data show CDR1 as DFQATT and CDR2 as SNEGSKA (reference sequence). CDR3 length: 13 residues. The CDR3, as DNA: TGCAGTGCACGGGACAGTACTAACTATGGCTACACCTTC. It encodes CSARDSTNYGYTF.

The V call is TRBV7-6, the J call TRBJ2-1, with TRBD2 matching over 10 bases. Germline V gene sequence: CDR1 SGHVS, CDR2 FNYEAQ. The CDR3 covers 15 residues. The V gene end was trimmed by 5 bases and the J gene end by 4 bases; junction bases not matched to a gene: 5. The DNA for the CDR3 is TGTGCCAGCAGCCACCGACTAGCGGGTTACAATGAGCAGTTCTTC. Translating gives CASSHRLAGYNEQFF.

The rearrangement joins TRBV3-1 to TRBJ2-5; TRBD2 matches 10 bases. Trimming took 4 bases from V and 0 from J; bases not matched to a gene: 8. The CDR3 extends over 17 amino acids. Germline CDR1 is LGHDT and CDR2 is YNNKEL (reference sequence). CDR3: CASSRPRTSGNQETQYF. In DNA form, the CDR3 reads TGTGCCAGCAGCCGACCCCGGACTAGCGGAAACCAAGAGACCCAGTACTTC.

The chain has TRBV7-2 and TRBJ1-5; possible D gene TRBD1, 5 bases. The germline V and J ends were trimmed by 2 bases and 2 bases, with 10 bases remaining between them. There are 15 residues in the CDR3. CDR1 SGHTA and CDR2 FQGNSA come from the germline V gene. CDR3 DNA sequence: TGTGCCAGCAGCTTACAGGGAAGAGGCAATCAGCCCCAGCATTTT. Protein sequence: CASSLQGRGNQPQHF.

The table lists this clonotype with a few counts. The genes are TRBV12-3 or TRBV12-4 and TRBJ2-1; 10 positions match TRBD2. The ends lost 3 bases at V and 6 bases at J; junction bases unmatched: 5. The CDR3 covers 15 residues. The CDR3 here is CASSFEAGGINEQFF. The CDR3 DNA reads as TGTGCCAGCAGTTTTGAAGCGGGAGGGATCAATGAGCAGTTCTTC.

A word on this clonotype: A clone one base away is much larger, so this may be a read error. This rearrangement joins TRBV27 to TRBJ2-3, with D uncertain. The germline V gene has CDR1 MNHEY and CDR2 SMNVEV (reference sequence). There are 12 residues in the CDR3. This chain's CDR3 is CAGSSLTDTQYF. In DNA, the CDR3 is TGTGCCGGCAGTTCCCTCACAGATACGCAGTATTTT.

This clonotype was picked up a small number of times. The V gene is TRBV7-2, the J gene TRBJ1-1; D unresolved. V lost 5 bases, J lost 4 bases, and 23 bases lay in between. Germline CDR1 SGHTA, CDR2 FQGNSA. This CDR3 is 17 amino acids long. The CDR3 nucleotides are TGTGCCAGCAGCCCAACCCTCACGGCTGGTCTTGGCACTGAAGCTTTCTTT. Translation: CASSPTLTAGLGTEAFF.